This entry lists 4 T cell receptor beta chains sequenced from one sample in a study of technical replicates of blood from a few donors. Here immunoSEQ multiplex PCR was the method, and the copy in TCRdb shows in-frame clones only, minus some. Of 55,000 to 80,000 clones listed, roughly 91% were seen once; the top ten hold 4% to 5.5%. The source material was PBMCs. The receptors here all came from a human donor in good health. Some clones in this sample may be carry-over from other donors' samples.

The V gene is TRBV7-8, the J gene TRBJ1-1, with TRBD1 as a possible D gene (6 bases). V lost 5 bases, J lost 1 base, and 8 bases lay in between. CDR3 length equals 13 residues. Germline loops: CDR1 SGHVS, CDR2 FQNEAQ. The CDR3, as DNA: TGTGCCAGCAGCGCACAGGGGAACACTGAAGCTTTCTTT. It yields the protein CASSAQGNTEAFF.

J is TRBJ1-2 and V is TRBV30, with 7 nucleotides matching TRBD1. J gave up 6 bases and V 8 bases, and 6 bases lay outside the gene matches. In germline, CDR1 is GTSNPN, CDR2 SVGIG (reference sequence). The CDR3 covers 11 residues. CDR3 sequence (DNA): TGTGCCGGTAACAGGGGTAATGGCTACACCTTC. Translated: CAGNRGNGYTF.

The CDR3, as DNA: TGTGCCATCAGTGACGTAGGCGGGGGGGGAAGGGTTTCGCAGTATTTT. This translates into CAISDVGGGGRVSQYF. The rearrangement uses TRBV10-3 and TRBJ2-3; 9 bases agree with TRBD2. V lost 3 bases, J lost 10 bases, and 14 bases stayed unmatched. CDR3 length: 16 amino acids. Germline V CDR1 and CDR2: ENHRY, SYGVKD.

This chain links TRBV18 with TRBJ1-5, with 8 bases that match TRBD1. Unmatched junction bases numbered 4, after V lost 5 bases and J lost 1 base. CDR3 length equals 15 residues. In germline, CDR1 is KGHSH, CDR2 LQKENI. CDR3 loop: CASSSDRASNQPQHF. CDR3 nucleotide sequence: TGTGCCAGCTCATCGGACAGGGCAAGCAATCAGCCCCAGCATTTT.